The 21 T cell receptor beta chains listed next were all sequenced from one sample in a study of T cell responses to AZD1222 COVID-19 vaccine. Profiling relied on immunoSEQ multiplex PCR, and the TCRdb table lists in-frame clones only, not all of them. The table includes over 100,000 clones, 70% to 90% detected once. The sequences come from peripheral blood, collected on day 0 of AZD1222 vaccination. These receptor sequences come from an adult in good health.

This chain connects TRBV6-6 to TRBJ2-7; either TRBD1 or TRBD2 may supply D (6 bases each). Deletions cut 2 bases from V and 1 base from J, with 9 bases between. Germline values: CDR1 MNHNY, CDR2 SVGAGI (reference sequence). This CDR3 spans 14 amino acids. As DNA, the CDR3 is TGTGCCAGCAGTTACGGGGGGCCATCCTACGAGCAGTACTTC. Translation gives CASSYGGPSYEQYF.

This clone was observed a few times. This rearrangement joins TRBV12-3 or TRBV12-4 to TRBJ1-2; unclear D gene. V was cut by 2 bases and J by 2 bases, with 6 bases left in between. This CDR3 contains 13 residues. DNA for the CDR3: TGTGCCAGCAGTTTATGGGGAAACTATGGCTACACCTTC. This translates into CASSLWGNYGYTF.

The chain employs TRBV20-1 and TRBJ2-7; D perhaps matches TRBD1 (5 bases). The V end was cut by 3 bases, the J end by 4 bases, with 16 bases between. The CDR3 covers 14 residues. Germline V gives CDR1 DFQATT, CDR2 SNEGSKA (reference sequence). The CDR3 reads CSASQGGDRYEQYF. As DNA, the CDR3 is TGCAGTGCTAGTCAGGGCGGCGATCGATACGAGCAGTACTTC.

The chain's CDR3 is CASSLESVGLSGNTIYF. CDR3 nucleotides: TGTGCCAGCAGCTTAGAGTCGGTAGGGTTGTCTGGAAACACCATATATTTT. The J gene is TRBJ1-3, the V gene TRBV11-2; D is unclear. Trimming removed 0 bases at V and 1 base at J, with 13 bases between. There are 17 residues in the CDR3. Germline V gene sequence: CDR1 SGHAT, CDR2 FQNNGV.

V gene TRBV19 combines with J gene TRBJ1-5; 11 nucleotides align to TRBD1. This CDR3 has 16 residues. The V gene's germline CDR1 is LNHDA and CDR2 SQIVND (reference sequence). V dropped 6 bases and J dropped 0; count of bases not matched to a gene: 4. Here the CDR3 DNA reads TGTGCCAGTAGGGACAGGGGGCAATATAGCAATCAGCCCCAGCATTTT. This translates into CASRDRGQYSNQPQHF.

The gene calls are TRBV2 and TRBJ2-4; 7 nucleotides match TRBD1. CDR1 is SNHLY and CDR2 is FYNNEI in the germline V gene. This CDR3 comprises 13 residues. V shed 3 bases and J 9 bases; nucleotides not matched to a gene: 5. CDR3 in amino acids: CASSDGTVGIQYF. The CDR3 DNA follows: TGTGCCAGCAGTGATGGGACAGTGGGCATTCAGTACTTC.

The chain combines TRBV4-1 with TRBJ1-5; 9 nucleotides match TRBD1. The CDR3 has 16 residues. Germline V gene sequence: CDR1 MGHRA, CDR2 YSYEKL. V was clipped by 1 base and J by 4 bases; unmatched bases: 5. The CDR3 region has the DNA TGCGCCAGCAGCCAAGGGGACAGGGTTTGGAATCAGCCCCAGCATTTT. It codes for CASSQGDRVWNQPQHF.

The chain carries TRBV18 and TRBJ1-2; unclear D gene. The CDR3 runs to 16 residues. In germline, CDR1 is KGHSH, CDR2 LQKENI. Between the trimmed V and J ends, which lost 0 bases and 5 bases, there was a span of 16 bases. This chain's CDR3 is CASSPPRSTAQYGYTF. CDR3 coding DNA: TGTGCCAGCTCACCACCTAGGTCAACCGCCCAATATGGCTACACCTTC.

The V call is TRBV6-2 or TRBV6-3, the J call TRBJ2-5; D might be TRBD1 or TRBD2, each matching 5 bases. Trimming took off 4 bases at V and 12 bases at J, with 15 bases between the two ends. The length of the CDR3 is 12 residues. Germline V gene sequence: CDR1 MNHEY, CDR2 SVGEGT. Written as DNA, the CDR3 is TGTGCCAGCAGTTCGGGACGGAAGAGAGAGTACTTC. Its protein is CASSSGRKREYF.

This sequence joins TRBV5-1 and TRBJ2-2; D is undetermined. The CDR3 has 15 residues. Germline V gives CDR1 SGHRS, CDR2 YFSETQ. The V and J ends lost 0 bases and 0 bases respectively, with 6 bases between them. CDR3 in amino acids: CASSLGSANTGELFF. The CDR3 DNA follows: TGCGCCAGCAGCTTGGGTAGTGCGAACACCGGGGAGCTGTTTTTT.

This clone has only one observation. The rearrangement uses TRBV5-4 and TRBJ1-2, with 8 positions matching TRBD1. J lost 6 bases, V lost 0 bases, and 10 bases had no gene match. This CDR3 comprises 16 residues. CDR1 is SGHNT and CDR2 is YYREEE in the germline V gene (reference sequence). CDR3 in DNA: TGTGCCAGCAGCTTGGGCGGGCCACAGGGGGGAAATGGCTACACCTTC. This encodes CASSLGGPQGGNGYTF.

This rearrangement joins TRBV12-3 or TRBV12-4 to TRBJ1-2; D ambiguous. V was cut by 5 bases and J by 10 bases, with 17 bases left in between. There are 13 residues in the CDR3. The CDR3 nucleotides read TGTGCCAGCAGTATAGTGGGCACTATGGACTACACCTTC. This gives the protein CASSIVGTMDYTF.

The CDR3 is CASSQGTYPYNEQFF. In nucleotides, the CDR3 is TGTGCCAGCAGCCAAGGGACTTACCCCTACAATGAGCAGTTCTTC. The chain is built from TRBV14 and TRBJ2-1; D is perhaps TRBD2 (5 bases). CDR1 and CDR2 (germline): SGHDN, FVKESK. V shed 1 base and J shed 2 bases, with 9 bases lying between them. The CDR3 covers 15 residues.

The J gene is TRBJ1-5, the V gene TRBV27; perhaps TRBD1 as D (6 bases). The CDR3 consists of 14 residues. Germline V gene sequence: CDR1 MNHEY, CDR2 SMNVEV (reference sequence). V was clipped by 4 bases and J by 4 bases, with 11 bases between them. For the CDR3, the DNA is TGTGCCAGCAGTTCCGGGACACTGAATCAGCCCCAGCATTTT. Its protein product is CASSSGTLNQPQHF.

The V call is TRBV20-1, the J call TRBJ1-6, with 7 bases matching TRBD1. Germline assignment: CDR1 DFQATT and CDR2 SNEGSKA (reference sequence). V shed 3 bases, J shed 7 bases, and the junction held 3 bases outside the gene matches. The CDR3 is 13 amino acids. The CDR3 is CSASRDSNSPLHF. CDR3 coding DNA: TGCAGTGCTAGTAGGGACAGCAATTCACCCCTCCACTTT.

This clone was counted a single time. The chain is built from TRBV6-5 and TRBJ1-2; tentatively, D is TRBD1 (5 bases). Germline CDR1 reads MNHEY; CDR2 reads SVGAGI. The CDR3 is 11 amino acids. Trimming removed 2 bases at V and 14 bases at J, with 12 bases between. CDR3: CASSYGGIETF. The CDR3 region has the DNA TGTGCCAGCAGTTACGGGGGGATCGAGACCTTC.

The chain uses TRBV6-6 and TRBJ2-5; no firm D call. There are 14 residues in the CDR3. Germline V gene sequence: CDR1 MNHNY, CDR2 SVGAGI (reference sequence). V shed 7 bases and J shed 4 bases, with 16 bases lying between them. CDR3 sequence (DNA): TGTGCCAGCAATGGCAACGTTTTACCAGAGACCCAGTACTTC. Translating gives CASNGNVLPETQYF.

The chain combines TRBV29-1 with TRBJ1-4; no clear D. The CDR3 loop spans 11 amino acids. Trimming removed 7 bases from V and 7 bases from J, with 10 bases in between. In germline, CDR1 is SQVTM, CDR2 ANQGSEA. CDR3 sequence: CSALEFEKLFF. For the CDR3, the DNA is TGCAGCGCCCTCGAGTTTGAAAAACTGTTTTTT. Using reference TRBV29-1 and TRBJ1-4 for the parts outside the CDR3, the full variable domain is SAVISQKPSRDICQRGTSLTIQCQVDSQVTMMFWYRQQPGQSLTLIATANQGSEATYESGFVIDKFPISRPNLTFSTLTVSNMSPEDSSIYLCSALEFEKLFFGSGTQLSVL.

The rearrangement uses TRBV11-2 and TRBJ1-2, with a tentative D call TRBD1 (6 bases). V was shortened by 5 bases and J by 7 bases, with 11 bases between the two germline ends. The CDR3 spans 12 residues. The V gene's germline CDR1 is SGHAT and CDR2 FQNNGV. The CDR3 nucleotides read TGTGCCAGCAGCCCTTCCAGGGGTGGCTACACCTTC. Protein sequence: CASSPSRGGYTF.

The chain couples TRBV27 to TRBJ2-7; 10 positions match TRBD2. The V gene end was trimmed by 0 bases and the J gene end by 2 bases; junction bases not matched to a gene: 1. CDR3 length equals 15 residues. The germline V gene encodes CDR1 MNHEY and CDR2 SMNVEV (reference sequence). The CDR3 DNA sequence: TGTGCCAGCAGTTTATCGCTAGCGGGGGCCTACGAGCAGTACTTC. This codes for CASSLSLAGAYEQYF.

The CDR3 DNA sequence: TGTGCCATCAGTGCCAGGGACGAGCAGTACTTC. It is translated as CAISARDEQYF. This chain connects TRBV10-3 to TRBJ2-7, with D possibly being TRBD1 (5 bases). Deletions cut 4 bases from V and 5 bases from J, with 6 bases between. Germline-derived CDR1 and CDR2 are ENHRY and SYGVKD. The CDR3 consists of 11 residues.